The present T cell receptor (beta chain) was sequenced within a study of T cell responses to AZD1222 COVID-19 vaccine. Study-level results: Baseline testing showed seropositivity in only a handful of AZD1222 recipients. Along spike, vaccine-associated CD4 TCRs were found throughout, with dominance at 160-218 and 743-854. Clonal diversity may have been underestimated in mostly white British donors.

The CDR3 loop spans 15 amino acids. V was shortened by 1 base and J by 8 bases, with 12 bases between the two germline ends. Germline V lookup: CDR1 MNHEY, CDR2 SMNVEV (reference sequence). The table came from immunoSEQ multiplex PCR; TCRdb's copy has only in-frame clones and leaves some out. The data hold under 95,000 clones, with roughly 90% observed a single time. In the case of this clone: Antigen specificity is unknown.

The rearrangement joins TRBV27 to TRBJ1-6, with D maybe TRBD1 (5 bases). This clonotype originated in an adult who received the AZD1222 COVID-19 vaccine. Sample: peripheral blood, taken 28 days after the second AZD1222 dose. The CDR3 DNA reads as TGTGCCAGCAGTTTATTCGCTGGGGGGGATTCACCCCTCCACTTT. Its translation: CASSLFAGGDSPLHF.